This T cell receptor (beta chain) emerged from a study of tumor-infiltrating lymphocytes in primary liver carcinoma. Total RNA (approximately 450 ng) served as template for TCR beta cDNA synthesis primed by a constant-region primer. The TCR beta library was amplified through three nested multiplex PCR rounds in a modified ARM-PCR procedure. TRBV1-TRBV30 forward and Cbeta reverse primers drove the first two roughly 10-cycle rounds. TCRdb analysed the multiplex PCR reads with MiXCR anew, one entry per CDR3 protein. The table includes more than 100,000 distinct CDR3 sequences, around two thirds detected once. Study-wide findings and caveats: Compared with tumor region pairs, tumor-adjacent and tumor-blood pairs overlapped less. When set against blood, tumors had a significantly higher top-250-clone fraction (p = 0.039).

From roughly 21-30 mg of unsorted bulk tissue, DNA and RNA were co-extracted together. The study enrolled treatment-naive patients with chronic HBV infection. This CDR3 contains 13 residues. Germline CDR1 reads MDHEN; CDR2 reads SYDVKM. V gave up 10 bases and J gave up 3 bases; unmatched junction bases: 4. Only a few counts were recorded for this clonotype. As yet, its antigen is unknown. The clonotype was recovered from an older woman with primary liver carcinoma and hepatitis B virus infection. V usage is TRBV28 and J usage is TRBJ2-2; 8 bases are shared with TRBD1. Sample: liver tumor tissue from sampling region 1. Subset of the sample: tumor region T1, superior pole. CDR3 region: CANQGADTGELFF. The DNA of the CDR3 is TGTGCCAACCAGGGGGCCGACACCGGGGAGCTGTTTTTT.